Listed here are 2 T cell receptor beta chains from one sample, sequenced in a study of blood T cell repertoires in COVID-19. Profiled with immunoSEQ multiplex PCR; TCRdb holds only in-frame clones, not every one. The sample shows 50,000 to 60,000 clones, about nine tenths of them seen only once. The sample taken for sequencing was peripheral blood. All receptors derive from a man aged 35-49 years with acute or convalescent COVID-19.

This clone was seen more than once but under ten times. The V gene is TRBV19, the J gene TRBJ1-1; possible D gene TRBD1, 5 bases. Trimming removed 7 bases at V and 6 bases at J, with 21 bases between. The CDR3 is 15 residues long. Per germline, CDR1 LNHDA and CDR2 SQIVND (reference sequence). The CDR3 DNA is TGTGCCAGTACCCTAGCGGGGGGACGGGGGGCTGAAGCTTTCTTT. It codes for CASTLAGGRGAEAFF. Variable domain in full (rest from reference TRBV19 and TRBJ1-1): DGGITQSPKYLFRKEGQNVTLSCEQNLNHDAMYWYRQDPGQGLRLIYYSQIVNDFQKGDIAEGYSVSREKKESFPLTVTSAQKNPTAFYLCASTLAGGRGAEAFFGQGTRLTVV.

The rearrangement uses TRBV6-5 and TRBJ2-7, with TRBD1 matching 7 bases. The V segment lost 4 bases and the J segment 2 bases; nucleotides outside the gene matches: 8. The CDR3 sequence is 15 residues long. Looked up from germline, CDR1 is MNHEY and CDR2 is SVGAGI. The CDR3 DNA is TGTGCCAGCAGTTCCGCCGGGACAGTAGCCTACGAGCAGTACTTC. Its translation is CASSSAGTVAYEQYF.